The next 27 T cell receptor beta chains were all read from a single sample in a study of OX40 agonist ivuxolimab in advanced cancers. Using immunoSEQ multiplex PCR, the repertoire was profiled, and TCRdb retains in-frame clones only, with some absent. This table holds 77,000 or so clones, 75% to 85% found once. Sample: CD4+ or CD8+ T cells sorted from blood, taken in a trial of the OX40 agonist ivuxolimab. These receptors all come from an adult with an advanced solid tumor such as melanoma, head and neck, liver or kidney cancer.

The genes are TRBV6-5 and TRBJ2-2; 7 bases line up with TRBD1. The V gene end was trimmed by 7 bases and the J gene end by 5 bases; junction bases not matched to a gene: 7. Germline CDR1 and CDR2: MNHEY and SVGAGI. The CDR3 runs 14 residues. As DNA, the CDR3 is TGTGCCAGCAAACGGACAGGCGGAACCGGGGAGCTGTTTTTT. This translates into CASKRTGGTGELFF.

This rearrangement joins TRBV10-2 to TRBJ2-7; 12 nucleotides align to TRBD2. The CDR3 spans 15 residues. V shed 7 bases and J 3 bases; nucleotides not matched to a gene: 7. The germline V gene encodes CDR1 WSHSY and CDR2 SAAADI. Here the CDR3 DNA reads TGCGCCAGCATTCCCGGACTAGCGGGGAGCTACGAGCAGTACTTC. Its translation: CASIPGLAGSYEQYF.

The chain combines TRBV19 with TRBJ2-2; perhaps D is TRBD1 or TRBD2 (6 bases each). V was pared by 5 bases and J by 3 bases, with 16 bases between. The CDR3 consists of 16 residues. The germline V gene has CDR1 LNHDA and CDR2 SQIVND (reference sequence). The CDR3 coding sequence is TGTGCCAGTAGTGCTCGCGGGACACCATACACCGGGGAGCTGTTTTTT. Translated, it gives CASSARGTPYTGELFF.

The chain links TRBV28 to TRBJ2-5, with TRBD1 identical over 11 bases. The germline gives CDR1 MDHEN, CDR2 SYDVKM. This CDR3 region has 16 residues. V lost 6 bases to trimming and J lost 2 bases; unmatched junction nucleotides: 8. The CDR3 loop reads CASSLAGTGGQETQYF. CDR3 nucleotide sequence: TGTGCCAGCAGCTTAGCCGGGACAGGGGGACAAGAGACCCAGTACTTC.

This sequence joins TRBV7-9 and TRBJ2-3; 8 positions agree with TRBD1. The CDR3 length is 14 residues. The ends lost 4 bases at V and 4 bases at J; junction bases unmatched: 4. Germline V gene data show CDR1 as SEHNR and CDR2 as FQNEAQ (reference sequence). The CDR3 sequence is CASSWTGQSDTQYF. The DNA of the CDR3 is TGTGCCAGCAGCTGGACAGGGCAGTCAGATACGCAGTATTTT. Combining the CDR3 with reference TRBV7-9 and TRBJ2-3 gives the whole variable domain DTGVSQNPRHKITKRGQNVTFRCDPISEHNRLYWYRQTLGQGPEFLTYFQNEAQLEKSRLLSDRFSAERPKGSFSTLEIQRTEQGDSAMYLCASSWTGQSDTQYFGPGTRLTVL.

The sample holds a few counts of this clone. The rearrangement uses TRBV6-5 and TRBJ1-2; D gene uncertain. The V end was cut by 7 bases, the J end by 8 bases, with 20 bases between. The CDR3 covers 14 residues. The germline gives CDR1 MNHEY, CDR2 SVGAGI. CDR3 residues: CASTKSGALGGYTF. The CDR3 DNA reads TGTGCCAGCACCAAGTCAGGTGCGCTGGGGGGCTACACCTTC.

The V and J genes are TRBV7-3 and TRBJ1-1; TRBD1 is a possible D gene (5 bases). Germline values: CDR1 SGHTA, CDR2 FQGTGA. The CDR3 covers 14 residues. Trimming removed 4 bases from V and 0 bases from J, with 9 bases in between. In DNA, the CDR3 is TGTGCCAGCAGCTCCTCGACAGTGAACACTGAAGCTTTCTTT. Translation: CASSSSTVNTEAFF. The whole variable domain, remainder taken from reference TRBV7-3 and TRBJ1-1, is GAGVSQTPSNKVTEKGKYVELRCDPISGHTALYWYRQSLGQGPEFLIYFQGTGAADDSGLPNDRFFAVRPEGSVSTLKIQRTERGDSAVYLCASSSSTVNTEAFFGQGTRLTVV.

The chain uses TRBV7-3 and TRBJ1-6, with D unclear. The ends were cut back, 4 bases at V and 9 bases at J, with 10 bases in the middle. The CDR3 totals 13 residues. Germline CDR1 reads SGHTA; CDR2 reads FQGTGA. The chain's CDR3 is CASSSTGSSPLHF. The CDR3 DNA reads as TGTGCCAGCAGCTCCACGGGGAGTTCACCCCTCCACTTT. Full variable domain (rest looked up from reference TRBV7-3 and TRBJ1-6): GAGVSQTPSNKVTEKGKYVELRCDPISGHTALYWYRQSLGQGPEFLIYFQGTGAADDSGLPNDRFFAVRPEGSVSTLKIQRTERGDSAVYLCASSSTGSSPLHFGNGTRLTVT.

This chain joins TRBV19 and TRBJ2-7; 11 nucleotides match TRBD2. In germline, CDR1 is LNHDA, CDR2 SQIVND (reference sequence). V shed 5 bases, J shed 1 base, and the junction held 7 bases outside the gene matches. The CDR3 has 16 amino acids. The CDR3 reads CASSRFLAGGSYEQYF. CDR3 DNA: TGTGCCAGTAGTCGTTTTCTAGCGGGAGGATCCTACGAGCAGTACTTC.

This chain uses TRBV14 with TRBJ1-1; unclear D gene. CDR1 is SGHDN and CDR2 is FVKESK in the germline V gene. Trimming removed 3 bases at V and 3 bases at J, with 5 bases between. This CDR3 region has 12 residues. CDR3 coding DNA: TGTGCCAGCAGCCAGAGCTACACTGAAGCTTTCTTT. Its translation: CASSQSYTEAFF.

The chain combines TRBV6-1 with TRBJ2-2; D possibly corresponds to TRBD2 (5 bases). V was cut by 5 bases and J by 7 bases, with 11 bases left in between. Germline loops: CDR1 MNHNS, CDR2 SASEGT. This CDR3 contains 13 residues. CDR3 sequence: CASSRLRDGELFF. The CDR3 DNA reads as TGTGCCAGCAGTCGGTTGAGGGACGGGGAGCTGTTTTTT.

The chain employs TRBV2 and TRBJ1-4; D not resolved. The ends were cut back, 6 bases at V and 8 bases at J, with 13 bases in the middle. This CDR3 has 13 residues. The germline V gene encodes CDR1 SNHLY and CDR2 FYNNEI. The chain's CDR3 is CASRVPSREKLFF. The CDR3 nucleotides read TGTGCCAGCAGAGTACCCTCTAGGGAAAAACTGTTTTTT. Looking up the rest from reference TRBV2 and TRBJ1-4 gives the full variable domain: EPEVTQTPSHQVTQMGQEVILRCVPISNHLYFYWYRQILGQKVEFLVSFYNNEISEKSEIFDDQFSVERPDGSNFTLKIRSTKLEDSAMYFCASRVPSREKLFFGSGTQLSVL.

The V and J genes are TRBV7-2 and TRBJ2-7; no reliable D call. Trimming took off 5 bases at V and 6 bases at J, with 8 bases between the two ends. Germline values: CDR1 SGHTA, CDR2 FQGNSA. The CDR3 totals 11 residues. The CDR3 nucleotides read TGTGCCAGCAGCCCACCCGGCGAGCAGTACTTC. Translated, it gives CASSPPGEQYF.

The CDR3 protein is CASESSGAYEQYF. CDR3 in DNA: TGTGCCAGCGAAAGTAGCGGGGCCTACGAGCAGTACTTC. The J gene is TRBJ2-7, the V gene TRBV6-1; TRBD2 matches at 8 bases. J lost 2 bases, V lost 8 bases, and 5 bases had no gene match. Germline-derived CDR1 and CDR2 are MNHNS and SASEGT. The CDR3 covers 13 residues.

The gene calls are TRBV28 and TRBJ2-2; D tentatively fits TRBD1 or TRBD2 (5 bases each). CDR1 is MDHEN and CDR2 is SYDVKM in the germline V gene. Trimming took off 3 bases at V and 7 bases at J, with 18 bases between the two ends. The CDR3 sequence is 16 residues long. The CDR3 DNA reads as TGTGCCAGCAGTTTGAGGCGTCCGCGAGGGGTCGGGGAGCTGTTTTTT. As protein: CASSLRRPRGVGELFF.

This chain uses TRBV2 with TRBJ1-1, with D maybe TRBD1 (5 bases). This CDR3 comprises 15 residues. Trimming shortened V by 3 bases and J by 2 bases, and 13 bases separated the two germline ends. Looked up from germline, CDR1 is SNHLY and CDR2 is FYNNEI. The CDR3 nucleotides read TGTGCCAGCAGTGATCTTGGACGGGACAACACTGAAGCTTTCTTT. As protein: CASSDLGRDNTEAFF.

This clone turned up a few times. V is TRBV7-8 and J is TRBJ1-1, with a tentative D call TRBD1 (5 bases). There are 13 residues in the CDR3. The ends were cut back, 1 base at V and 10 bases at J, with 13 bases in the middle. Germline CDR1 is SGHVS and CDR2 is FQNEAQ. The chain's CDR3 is CASSLGGHSGAFF. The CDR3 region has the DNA TGTGCCAGCAGCTTAGGAGGACATTCGGGAGCTTTCTTT.

CDR3 region: CASSTPGTAYGYTF. The CDR3 region has the DNA TGTGCCAGTAGTACCCCCGGGACAGCTTATGGCTACACCTTC. The V gene is TRBV19, the J gene TRBJ1-2; 7 bases are a match to TRBD1. Germline CDR1 is LNHDA and CDR2 is SQIVND (reference sequence). After removal of 4 bases from V and 5 bases from J, the junction contained 7 bases not matched to a gene. The CDR3 spans 14 residues.

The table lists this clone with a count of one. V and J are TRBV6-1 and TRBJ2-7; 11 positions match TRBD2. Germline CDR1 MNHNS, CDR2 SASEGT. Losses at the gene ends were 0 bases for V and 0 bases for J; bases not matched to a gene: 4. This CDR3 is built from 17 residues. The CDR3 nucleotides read TGTGCCAGCAGTGAAGCCCTAGCGGGAGGCAACTCCTACGAGCAGTACTTC. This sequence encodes CASSEALAGGNSYEQYF.

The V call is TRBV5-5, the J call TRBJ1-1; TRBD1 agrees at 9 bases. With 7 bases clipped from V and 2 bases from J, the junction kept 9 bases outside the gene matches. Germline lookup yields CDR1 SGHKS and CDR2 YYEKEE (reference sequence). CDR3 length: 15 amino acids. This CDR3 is CASLQGARVNTEAFF. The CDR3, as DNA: TGTGCCAGCTTACAGGGGGCCAGAGTAAACACTGAAGCTTTCTTT.

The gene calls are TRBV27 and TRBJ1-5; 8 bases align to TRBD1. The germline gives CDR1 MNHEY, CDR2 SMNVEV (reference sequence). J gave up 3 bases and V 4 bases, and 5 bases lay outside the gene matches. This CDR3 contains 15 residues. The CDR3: CASSSLDRDNQPQHF. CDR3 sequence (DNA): TGTGCCAGCAGTTCGTTGGACAGGGACAATCAGCCCCAGCATTTT.

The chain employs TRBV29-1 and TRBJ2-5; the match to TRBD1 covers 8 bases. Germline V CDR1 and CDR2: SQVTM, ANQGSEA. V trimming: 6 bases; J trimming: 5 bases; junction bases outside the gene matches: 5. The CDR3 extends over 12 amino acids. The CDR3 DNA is TGCAGCGTAGGACAGGGAAGGGAGACCCAGTACTTC. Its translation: CSVGQGRETQYF.

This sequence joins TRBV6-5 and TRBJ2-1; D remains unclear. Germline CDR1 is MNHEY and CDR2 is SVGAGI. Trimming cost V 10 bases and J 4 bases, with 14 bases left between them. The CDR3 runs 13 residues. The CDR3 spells CAMERQIYNEQFF. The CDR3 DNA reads TGTGCCATGGAGCGACAAATATACAATGAGCAGTTCTTC.

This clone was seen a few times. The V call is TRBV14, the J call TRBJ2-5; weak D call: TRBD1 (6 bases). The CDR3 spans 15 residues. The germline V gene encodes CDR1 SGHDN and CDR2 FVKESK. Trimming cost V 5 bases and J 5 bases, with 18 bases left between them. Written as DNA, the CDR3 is TGTGCCAGCAGCTTAATGGGGCAGGGGCCGGAGACCCAGTACTTC. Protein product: CASSLMGQGPETQYF.

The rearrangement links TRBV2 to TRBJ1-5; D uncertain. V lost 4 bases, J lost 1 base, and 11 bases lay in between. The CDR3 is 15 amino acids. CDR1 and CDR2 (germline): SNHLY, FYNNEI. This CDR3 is CASSVGSVSNQPQHF. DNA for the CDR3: TGTGCCAGCAGTGTTGGGTCGGTCAGCAATCAGCCCCAGCATTTT. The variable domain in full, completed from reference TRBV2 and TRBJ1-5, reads EPEVTQTPSHQVTQMGQEVILRCVPISNHLYFYWYRQILGQKVEFLVSFYNNEISEKSEIFDDQFSVERPDGSNFTLKIRSTKLEDSAMYFCASSVGSVSNQPQHFGDGTRLSIL.

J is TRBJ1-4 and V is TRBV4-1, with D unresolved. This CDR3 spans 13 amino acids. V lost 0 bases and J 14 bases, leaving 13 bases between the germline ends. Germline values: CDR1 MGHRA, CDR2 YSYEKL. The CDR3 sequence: CASSQEDNRRLFF. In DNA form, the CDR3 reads TGCGCCAGCAGCCAAGAGGATAACCGGAGGCTGTTTTTT.

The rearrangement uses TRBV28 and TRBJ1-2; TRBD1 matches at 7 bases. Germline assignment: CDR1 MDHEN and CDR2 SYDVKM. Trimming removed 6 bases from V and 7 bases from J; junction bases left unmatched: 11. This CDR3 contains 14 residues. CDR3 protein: CASSPGTDGGGYTF. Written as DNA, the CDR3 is TGTGCCAGCAGCCCTGGGACAGATGGTGGTGGCTACACCTTC.